The T cell receptor (beta chain) under discussion was sequenced for a study of cytomegalovirus exposure and HLA in healthy donors. Both 60 Vbeta primers and 13 Jbeta primers went into the PCR. The method was immunoSEQ multiplex PCR; TCRdb's version includes in-frame clones alone and lacks a portion of them. The data hold 85,000 to 120,000 clones, with 65% to 85% observed a single time. Looked up from germline, CDR1 is GTSNPN and CDR2 is SVGIG (reference sequence). V was clipped by 7 bases and J by 0 bases, with 19 bases between them. The CDR3 consists of 15 residues. Material: PBMCs. The source is a male donor in good health and CMV-seropositive. V usage is TRBV30 and J usage is TRBJ2-7; D is possibly TRBD2 (5 bases). The CDR3 is CASTWPPGSSYEQYF. In DNA form, the CDR3 reads TGTGCCTCGACATGGCCTCCGGGGAGCTCCTACGAGCAGTACTTC.